The 8 T cell receptor beta chains listed next were all sequenced from one sample in a study of CD8 T cells in Susac syndrome. Random hexamers were used to reverse transcribe roughly 0.45 to 1 ug of RNA. A single record per CDR3 protein comes from TCRdb applying MiXCR to the immunoSEQ multiplex PCR reads. There are approximately 94,000 distinct CDR3 sequences in the sample; 95% occur only once, and approximately 0.3% lies in the top ten. The sample was CD8+ T cells from PBMCs. These receptors all stem from a human donor with Susac syndrome.

The gene calls are TRBV20-1 and TRBJ2-7; possibly TRBD1 for D (6 bases). The length of the CDR3 is 14 residues. V lost 0 bases, J lost 10 bases, and 19 bases lay in between. Germline CDR1 reads DFQATT; CDR2 reads SNEGSKA (reference sequence). For the CDR3, the DNA is TGCAGTGCTAGAGAAGTGGGGGCCCCAGGGGATCAGTACTTC. Encoded protein: CSAREVGAPGDQYF.

This chain connects TRBV9 to TRBJ2-5; TRBD2 matches 12 bases. The ends lost 9 bases at V and 5 bases at J; junction bases unmatched: 8. The germline gives CDR1 SGDLS, CDR2 YYNGEE. This CDR3 has 14 amino acids. The DNA for the CDR3 is TGTGCCACTAGACTAGCGGGAGCTGAGGAGACCCAGTACTTC. Translating gives CATRLAGAEETQYF.

This chain links TRBV28 with TRBJ1-1; D gene unclear. CDR1 is MDHEN and CDR2 is SYDVKM in the germline V gene. The CDR3 consists of 12 residues. The ends were cut back, 5 bases at V and 4 bases at J, with 8 bases in the middle. The CDR3 loop reads CASSQGSTEAFF. In DNA, the CDR3 is TGTGCCAGCAGTCAAGGTTCCACTGAAGCTTTCTTT.

The chain employs TRBV2 and TRBJ2-5; the D call may be TRBD1 or TRBD2 (6 bases each). Germline CDR1 reads SNHLY; CDR2 reads FYNNEI. Trimming took 3 bases from V and 0 from J, leaving 20 bases between them. The CDR3 extends over 18 amino acids. CDR3 amino acids: CASSDWGRGYSHQETQYF. The CDR3 bases are TGTGCCAGCAGTGACTGGGGGCGGGGATATTCGCACCAAGAGACCCAGTACTTC.

CDR3 sequence (DNA): TGTGCCAGCCGGCTATCTGTTGGGACTGAAGCTTTCTTT. It yields the protein CASRLSVGTEAFF. This rearrangement joins TRBV27 to TRBJ1-1, with no clear D. The germline CDR1 and CDR2 sequences are MNHEY and SMNVEV (reference sequence). V was cut by 8 bases and J by 5 bases, with 15 bases left in between. The CDR3 is made up of 13 amino acids.

The chain employs TRBV11-2 and TRBJ2-5; perhaps D is TRBD1 or TRBD2 (7 bases each). Trimming removed 5 bases at V and 0 bases at J, with 10 bases between. The CDR3 spans 14 residues. In germline, CDR1 is SGHAT, CDR2 FQNNGV. CDR3 bases: TGTGCCAGCAGCCAGGGGGGGGACCAAGAGACCCAGTACTTC. This gives the protein CASSQGGDQETQYF.

This sequence joins TRBV19 and TRBJ2-3; D is unresolved. From germline, CDR1 is LNHDA and CDR2 SQIVND (reference sequence). V lost 4 bases and J 5 bases, leaving 7 bases between the germline ends. The CDR3 sequence is 12 residues long. The CDR3 loop reads CASSRTGDTQYF. The CDR3 DNA is TGTGCCAGTAGTAGGACGGGAGATACGCAGTATTTT.

The chain has TRBV23-1 and TRBJ1-5, with a possible D match to TRBD1 (6 bases). TRBV23-1 is given ORF status, its function remaining uncertain. V gave up 2 bases and J gave up 0 bases, with 11 bases separating them. There are 16 residues in the CDR3. The CDR3 DNA follows: TGCGCCAGCAGTCAAGTGGCAGGGGTTAGCAATCAGCCCCAGCATTTT. It translates to CASSQVAGVSNQPQHF.